The 16 T cell receptor beta chains below all came from one sample that was sequenced in a study of T cells after yellow fever vaccination. TCRdb re-called the 5' RACE reads with MiXCR, one entry per CDR3 protein. The sample holds approximately 70,000 distinct CDR3 sequences, around 7% seen once. The specimen was CD8+ T cells sorted from PBMCs, collected around 10 days after the first yellow fever vaccination. These receptors were collected from a man aged 18 to 29 who received the YFV17D yellow fever vaccine.

The sample holds many counts of this clonotype. The V gene is TRBV7-6, the J gene TRBJ2-2; 10 bases line up with TRBD1. V gave up 4 bases and J gave up 6 bases; unmatched junction bases: 11. The CDR3 loop spans 17 amino acids. CDR1 is SGHVS and CDR2 is FNYEAQ in the germline V gene. This CDR3 reads CASSWGQTGGYAGELFF. The CDR3 DNA sequence: TGTGCCAGCAGCTGGGGACAGACAGGGGGCTACGCCGGGGAGCTGTTTTTT.

At least ten counts were recorded for this clonotype. The chain recombines TRBV13 with TRBJ1-2; possible D gene TRBD1, 5 bases. Germline V lookup: CDR1 PRHDT, CDR2 FYEKMQ (reference sequence). The CDR3 is 15 amino acids. V was shortened by 5 bases and J by 4 bases, with 17 bases between the two germline ends. CDR3 sequence reads: CASSLSGLAAYGYTF. DNA for the CDR3: TGTGCCAGCAGCCTATCGGGGCTTGCGGCCTATGGCTACACCTTC.

This clonotype showed up just a few times. The chain joins TRBV5-1 to TRBJ2-5; 10 nucleotides align to TRBD2. This CDR3 is built from 15 residues. The V segment lost 4 bases and the J segment 2 bases; nucleotides outside the gene matches: 5. CDR1 SGHRS and CDR2 YFSETQ come from the germline V gene. The DNA of the CDR3 is TGCGCCAGCAGCCTGCGGACTAGCGGACAAGAGACCCAGTACTTC. Its protein is CASSLRTSGQETQYF.

The J gene is TRBJ2-1, the V gene TRBV4-1; D gene unclear. CDR3 size: 14 residues. The V gene's germline CDR1 is MGHRA and CDR2 YSYEKL. Trimming stripped 1 base from V and 9 bases from J, with 13 bases between. CDR3 residues: CASSQVKSPFEQFF. The CDR3 nucleotides are TGCGCCAGCAGCCAAGTTAAGTCCCCCTTTGAGCAGTTCTTC.

The chain couples TRBV5-6 to TRBJ2-4; D gene uncertain. The CDR3 length is 12 residues. V shed 10 bases and J shed 7 bases, with 15 bases lying between them. Germline assignment: CDR1 SGHDT and CDR2 YYEEEE. CDR3 region: CAPKRDCNIQYF. CDR3 bases: TGTGCCCCTAAGCGAGATTGTAACATTCAGTACTTC.

In DNA form, the CDR3 reads TGTGCCAGCAGCCAAGATCTGAGCTGGGAGTCCTACGAGCAGTACTTC. This translates into CASSQDLSWESYEQYF. This sequence joins TRBV3-1 and TRBJ2-7, with D perhaps matching TRBD2 (5 bases). The CDR3 totals 16 residues. Between the trimmed V and J ends, which lost 0 bases and 1 base, there was a span of 13 bases. Germline V CDR1 and CDR2: LGHDT, YNNKEL (reference sequence).

This clonotype was counted many times. The rearrangement uses TRBV10-2 and TRBJ1-5; D remains unclear. CDR1 is WSHSY and CDR2 is SAAADI in the germline V gene. V lost 5 bases to trimming and J lost 1 base, with 9 bases between them. The CDR3 runs 14 residues. The CDR3 sequence is CASSRRKSNQPQHF. In nucleotides, the CDR3 is TGCGCCAGCAGTCGACGGAAAAGCAATCAGCCCCAGCATTTT.

This clonotype was detected many times. The genes are TRBV18 and TRBJ2-3, with D unclear. The CDR3 covers 15 residues. Trimming shortened V by 1 base and J by 2 bases, and 10 bases separated the two germline ends. The germline V gene has CDR1 KGHSH and CDR2 LQKENI. DNA for the CDR3: TGTGCCAGCTCACCACTTACGTTTGACACAGATACGCAGTATTTT. Its translation: CASSPLTFDTDTQYF.

This clonotype turned up a few times. This chain joins TRBV5-1 and TRBJ1-4, with 9 bases lining up with TRBD1. This CDR3 spans 16 amino acids. Trimming cost V 0 bases and J 5 bases; bases outside gene matches: 5. Germline V CDR1 and CDR2: SGHRS, YFSETQ. This chain's CDR3 is CASSLVPDRGNEKLFF. DNA for the CDR3: TGCGCCAGCAGCTTGGTACCCGACAGGGGGAATGAAAAACTGTTTTTT.

In this sample, this clonotype turned up a few times. The chain uses TRBV10-3 and TRBJ2-1, with a tentative D call TRBD1 (5 bases). V was shortened by 0 bases and J by 5 bases, with 14 bases between the two germline ends. Germline V CDR1 and CDR2: ENHRY, SYGVKD. The CDR3 covers 16 residues. DNA for the CDR3: TGTGCCATCAGTGAGTCCGGGCAGGGAAAAGACAATGAGCAGTTCTTC. Protein product: CAISESGQGKDNEQFF.

The V call is TRBV5-1, the J call TRBJ1-1, with 9 bases identical to TRBD1. The length of the CDR3 is 15 residues. The V gene's germline CDR1 is SGHRS and CDR2 YFSETQ. The J segment lost 4 bases and the V segment lost 4 bases, leaving 8 bases of the junction unmatched. CDR3 loop: CASSSEQGALTEAFF. In DNA form, the CDR3 reads TGCGCCAGCAGCAGCGAACAGGGGGCACTCACTGAAGCTTTCTTT.

There are many counts of this clonotype. CDR3 sequence: CASSETLAGGHYNEQFF. The CDR3, as DNA: TGTGCCAGCAGTGAGACCTTAGCGGGGGGACACTACAATGAGCAGTTCTTC. The rearrangement joins TRBV28 to TRBJ2-1; TRBD2 agrees at 10 bases. The CDR3 has 17 amino acids. The J segment lost 3 bases and the V segment lost 5 bases, leaving 10 bases of the junction unmatched. Germline V gene lookup returns CDR1 MDHEN and CDR2 SYDVKM.

This clonotype has just a few counts. The chain has TRBV4-1 and TRBJ1-5, with D unclear. V lost 0 bases and J lost 4, with 16 bases in between. Germline V gene data show CDR1 as MGHRA and CDR2 as YSYEKL. This CDR3 has 17 residues. The CDR3 protein is CASSQEPPEASNQPQHF. As DNA, the CDR3 is TGCGCCAGCAGCCAAGAACCTCCAGAAGCTTCAAATCAGCCCCAGCATTTT.

This chain connects TRBV19 to TRBJ1-1; no reliable D call. Germline V gene lookup returns CDR1 LNHDA and CDR2 SQIVND (reference sequence). The length of the CDR3 is 14 residues. V lost 5 bases to trimming and J lost 4 bases, with 14 bases between them. The CDR3 DNA is TGTGCCAGTAGTCCAATGGGGTTAGGCACTGAAGCTTTCTTT. It is translated as CASSPMGLGTEAFF.

There are many counts of this clonotype. This chain joins TRBV9 and TRBJ1-2, with a tentative D call TRBD1 (6 bases). CDR1 and CDR2 from the germline V gene are SGDLS and YYNGEE. Trimming pared 0 bases from V and 2 bases from J, leaving 11 bases between. The CDR3 covers 15 residues. CDR3 amino acids: CASSVGRDTNYGYTF. CDR3 sequence (DNA): TGTGCCAGCAGCGTAGGGCGGGACACAAACTATGGCTACACCTTC.

This clonotype occurred many times. The chain links TRBV10-3 to TRBJ1-6; no clear D. CDR3 length equals 15 residues. Germline CDR1 reads ENHRY; CDR2 reads SYGVKD. Trimming cost V 6 bases and J 0 bases, with 9 bases left between them. DNA of the CDR3: TGTGCCATCAGCGCACAGAGCTCCTATAATTCACCCCTCCACTTT. Encoded protein: CAISAQSSYNSPLHF.